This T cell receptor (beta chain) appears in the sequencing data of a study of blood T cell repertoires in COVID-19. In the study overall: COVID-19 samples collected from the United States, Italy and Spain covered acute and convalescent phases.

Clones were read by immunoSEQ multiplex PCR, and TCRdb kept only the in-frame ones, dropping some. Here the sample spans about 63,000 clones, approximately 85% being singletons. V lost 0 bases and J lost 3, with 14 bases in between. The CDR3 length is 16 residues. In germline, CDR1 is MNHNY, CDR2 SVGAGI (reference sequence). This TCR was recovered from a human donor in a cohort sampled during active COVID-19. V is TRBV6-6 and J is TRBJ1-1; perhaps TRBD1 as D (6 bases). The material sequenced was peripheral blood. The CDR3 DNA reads TGTGCCAGCAGTTACTCGAAGGGGGACCGTTACACTGAAGCTTTCTTT. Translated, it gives CASSYSKGDRYTEAFF.